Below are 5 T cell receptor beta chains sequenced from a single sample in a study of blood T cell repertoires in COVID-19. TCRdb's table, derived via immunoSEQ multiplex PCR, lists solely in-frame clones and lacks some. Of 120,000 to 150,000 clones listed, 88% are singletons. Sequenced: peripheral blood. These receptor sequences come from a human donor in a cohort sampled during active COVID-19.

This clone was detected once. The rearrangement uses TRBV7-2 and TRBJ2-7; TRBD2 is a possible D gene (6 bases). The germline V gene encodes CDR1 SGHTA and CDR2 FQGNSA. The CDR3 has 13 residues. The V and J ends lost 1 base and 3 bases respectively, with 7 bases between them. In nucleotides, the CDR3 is TGTGCCAGCAGCTTAGGGGGGGACTACGAGCAGTACTTC. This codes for CASSLGGDYEQYF.

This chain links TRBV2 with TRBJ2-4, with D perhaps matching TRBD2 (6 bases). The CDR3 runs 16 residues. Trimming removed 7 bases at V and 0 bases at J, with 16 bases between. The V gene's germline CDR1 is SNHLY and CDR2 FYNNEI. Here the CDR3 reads CASTPPPGLAKNIQYF. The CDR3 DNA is TGTGCCAGCACTCCCCCCCCGGGACTAGCCAAAAACATTCAGTACTTC.

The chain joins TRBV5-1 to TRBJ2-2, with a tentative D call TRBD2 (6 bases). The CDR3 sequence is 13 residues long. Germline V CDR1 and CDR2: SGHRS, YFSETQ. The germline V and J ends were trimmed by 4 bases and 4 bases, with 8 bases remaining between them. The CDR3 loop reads CASSHGSTGELFF. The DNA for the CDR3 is TGCGCCAGCAGCCACGGGAGCACCGGGGAGCTGTTTTTT.

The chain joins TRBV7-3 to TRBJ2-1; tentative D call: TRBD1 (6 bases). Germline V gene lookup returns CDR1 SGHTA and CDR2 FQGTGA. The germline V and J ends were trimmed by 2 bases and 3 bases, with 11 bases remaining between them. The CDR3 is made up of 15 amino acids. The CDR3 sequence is CASSLRQAVYNEQFF. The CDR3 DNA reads TGTGCCAGCAGCTTACGACAGGCTGTCTACAATGAGCAGTTCTTC. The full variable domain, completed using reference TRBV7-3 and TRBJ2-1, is GAGVSQTPSNKVTEKGKYVELRCDPISGHTALYWYRQSLGQGPEFLIYFQGTGAADDSGLPNDRFFAVRPEGSVSTLKIQRTERGDSAVYLCASSLRQAVYNEQFFGPGTRLTVL.

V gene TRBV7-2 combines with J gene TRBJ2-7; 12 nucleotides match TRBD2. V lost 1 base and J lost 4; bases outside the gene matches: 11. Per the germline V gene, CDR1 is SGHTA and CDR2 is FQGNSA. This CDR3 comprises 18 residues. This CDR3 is CASSLVASGGGLGYEQYF. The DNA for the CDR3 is TGTGCCAGCAGCTTAGTGGCTAGCGGGGGGGGATTAGGGTACGAGCAGTACTTC.